These 29 T cell receptor beta chains originate from one sample sequenced in a study of CD8+ T cells in alopecia areata. As to treatment: oral pan-JAK inhibitor, 5-10 mg twice daily. RNA, once extracted, was reverse transcribed into cDNA for use as the sequencing template. Method: immunoSEQ multiplex PCR; TCRdb's copy keeps in-frame clones and lacks some. The sample contains over 150,000 clones, 50% to 65% of which appear only once. This specimen consisted of CD4+ T cells sorted from blood, obtained at week 24, from a patient treated with tofacitinib. These receptors originate from a human donor with alopecia areata.

This rearrangement joins TRBV30 to TRBJ2-5; either TRBD1 or TRBD2 may supply D (5 bases each). The V gene lost 4 bases and the J gene lost 5 bases, with 11 bases spanning the gap. The CDR3 length is 12 residues. Germline assignment: CDR1 GTSNPN and CDR2 SVGIG (reference sequence). CDR3 sequence (DNA): TGTGCCTGGAATACCGGGACCGAGACCCAGTACTTC. It codes for CAWNTGTETQYF.

In this sample, this clone turned up many times. The chain couples TRBV6-6 to TRBJ1-4, with 8 bases identical to TRBD1. Germline V gives CDR1 MNHNY, CDR2 SVGAGI (reference sequence). V lost 6 bases to trimming and J lost 7 bases; unmatched junction nucleotides: 7. The CDR3 totals 14 residues. As DNA, the CDR3 is TGTGCCAGCAGGGAGGGACAGGCTAGTGAAAAACTGTTTTTT. The encoded protein is CASREGQASEKLFF.

V and J are TRBV29-1 and TRBJ1-2; D possibly corresponds to TRBD1 (5 bases). Trimming left V 3 bases short and J 4 bases short, with 12 bases between. This CDR3 has 13 amino acids. Germline V gene lookup returns CDR1 SQVTM and CDR2 ANQGSEA. The CDR3 sequence is CSVDRAVLYGYTF. In DNA form, the CDR3 reads TGCAGCGTTGACAGGGCGGTACTCTATGGCTACACCTTC.

The J gene is TRBJ1-4, the V gene TRBV7-6; D possibly corresponds to TRBD1 (5 bases). Trimming stripped 1 base from V and 0 bases from J, with 6 bases between. The CDR3 runs to 15 residues. Germline V gene lookup returns CDR1 SGHVS and CDR2 FNYEAQ. The CDR3 is CASSLETATNEKLFF. CDR3 DNA: TGTGCCAGCAGCTTAGAGACAGCAACTAATGAAAAACTGTTTTTT.

The CDR3 DNA follows: TGTGCCATCAGTGAGCGGGGACTCGTAGATACGCAGTATTTT. Translating gives CAISERGLVDTQYF. V is TRBV10-3 and J is TRBJ2-3, with D perhaps matching TRBD2 (6 bases). V was cut by 2 bases and J by 5 bases, with 11 bases left in between. Per germline, CDR1 ENHRY and CDR2 SYGVKD. CDR3 length: 14 residues.

The rearrangement links TRBV2 to TRBJ1-1; the D is unclear. V was pared by 0 bases and J by 1 base, with 9 bases between. There are 15 residues in the CDR3. Germline CDR1 and CDR2: SNHLY and FYNNEI. The CDR3 spells CASSEAALWNTEAFF. The CDR3 bases are TGTGCCAGCAGTGAAGCGGCCCTATGGAACACTGAAGCTTTCTTT.

The gene calls are TRBV9 and TRBJ2-7; D perhaps matches TRBD2 (7 bases). Per germline, CDR1 SGDLS and CDR2 YYNGEE. The length of the CDR3 is 15 residues. V dropped 0 bases and J dropped 3 bases, with 13 bases sitting between them. In nucleotides, the CDR3 is TGTGCCAGCAGCGTAGAGGGGGGGCCTGTCTACGAGCAGTACTTC. Translated: CASSVEGGPVYEQYF.

This rearrangement joins TRBV6-1 to TRBJ1-2; 8 bases map to TRBD1. The CDR3 covers 13 residues. V lost 5 bases, J lost 8 bases, and 7 bases stayed unmatched. The germline gives CDR1 MNHNS, CDR2 SASEGT. Here the CDR3 reads CASSHGQGEGYTF. CDR3 nucleotides: TGTGCCAGCAGTCACGGACAGGGTGAAGGCTACACCTTC.

Only a few counts were recorded for this clone. The chain has TRBV11-2 and TRBJ1-1, with a possible D match to TRBD1 (5 bases). Trimming removed 5 bases at V and 1 base at J, with 8 bases between. This CDR3 spans 13 amino acids. The germline V gene has CDR1 SGHAT and CDR2 FQNNGV. The CDR3 sequence is CASSATGNTEAFF. In nucleotides, the CDR3 is TGTGCCAGCAGCGCAACAGGGAACACTGAAGCTTTCTTT. Drawing the rest from reference TRBV11-2 and TRBJ1-1, the complete variable domain is EAGVAQSPRYKIIEKRQSVAFWCNPISGHATLYWYQQILGQGPKLLIQFQNNGVVDDSQLPKDRFSAERLKGVDSTLKIQPAKLEDSAVYLCASSATGNTEAFFGQGTRLTVV.

This chain connects TRBV27 to TRBJ2-7; 7 bases align to TRBD1. The V and J ends lost 3 bases and 1 base, in that order; junction bases with no gene match: 3. This CDR3 has 14 amino acids. The germline gives CDR1 MNHEY, CDR2 SMNVEV (reference sequence). CDR3 bases: TGTGCCAGCAGTTTGGACAGGAGATCCTACGAGCAGTACTTC. Amino acid sequence: CASSLDRRSYEQYF.

The V call is TRBV4-1, the J call TRBJ2-7, with D unclear. V lost 4 bases and J lost 7, with 17 bases in between. The length of the CDR3 is 14 residues. The V gene's germline CDR1 is MGHRA and CDR2 YSYEKL. The CDR3 sequence: CASSLTHGEGEQYF. In DNA form, the CDR3 reads TGCGCCAGCAGCCTAACTCATGGGGAAGGTGAGCAGTACTTC.

This clone was seen only a few times. The J gene is TRBJ1-3, the V gene TRBV16, with D uncertain. The CDR3 covers 17 residues. V was shortened by 1 base and J by 0 bases, with 13 bases between the two germline ends. CDR1 KGHSY and CDR2 FQNENV come from the germline V gene. The CDR3 DNA is TGTGCCAGCAGCCAATTCGTCGCATCAAGCTCTGGAAACACCATATATTTT. Translating gives CASSQFVASSSGNTIYF. Full variable domain (outside the CDR3, taken from reference TRBV16 and TRBJ1-3): GEEVAQTPKHLVRGEGQKAKLYCAPIKGHSYVFWYQQVLKNEFKFLISFQNENVFDETGMPKERFSAKCLPNSPCSLEIQATKLEDSAVYFCASSQFVASSSGNTIYFGEGSWLTVV.

This chain links TRBV5-4 with TRBJ2-5; D is unresolved. The CDR3 is 14 residues long. The V gene lost 0 bases and the J gene lost 2 bases, with 8 bases spanning the gap. Germline V gene sequence: CDR1 SGHNT, CDR2 YYREEE (reference sequence). CDR3 region: CASSLERSQETQYF. The CDR3 DNA reads TGTGCCAGCAGCTTGGAACGAAGTCAAGAGACCCAGTACTTC.

This clone was found once. The chain joins TRBV5-1 to TRBJ2-5, with 8 positions matching TRBD1. Germline V gives CDR1 SGHRS, CDR2 YFSETQ. The CDR3 extends over 15 amino acids. V was pared by 4 bases and J by 2 bases, with 7 bases of the junction left unmatched. The CDR3 sequence: CASSVFGTGQETQYF. The CDR3 bases are TGCGCCAGCAGCGTATTCGGGACAGGACAAGAGACCCAGTACTTC.

This sequence joins TRBV29-1 and TRBJ1-1; D is ambiguous. The CDR3 sequence is 12 residues long. V lost 5 bases and J lost 1, with 8 bases in between. The germline V gene encodes CDR1 SQVTM and CDR2 ANQGSEA. The CDR3 protein is CSVIRGNTEAFF. The CDR3 nucleotides read TGCAGCGTTATCAGAGGGAACACTGAAGCTTTCTTT.

In DNA form, the CDR3 reads TGTGCCATCAGACCAGGACAGGGCAACTACGAGCAGTACTTC. It translates to CAIRPGQGNYEQYF. The chain links TRBV10-3 to TRBJ2-7; 8 bases agree with TRBD1. This CDR3 contains 14 residues. CDR1 is ENHRY, CDR2 SYGVKD, per germline. V shed 6 bases, J shed 3 bases, and the junction held 7 bases outside the gene matches.

This rearrangement joins TRBV30 to TRBJ2-7, with 15 bases lining up with TRBD2. The germline V gene has CDR1 GTSNPN and CDR2 SVGIG (reference sequence). With 7 bases clipped from V and 2 bases from J, the junction kept 9 bases outside the gene matches. The CDR3 extends over 16 amino acids. The CDR3 sequence is CAFSGLAGGPTYEQYF. DNA of the CDR3: TGTGCCTTCTCTGGACTAGCGGGGGGGCCAACCTACGAGCAGTACTTC.

Only a few counts were recorded for this clone. This sequence joins TRBV4-1 and TRBJ2-7; 7 bases align to TRBD1. This CDR3 is built from 14 residues. V trimming: 0 bases; J trimming: 5 bases; junction bases outside the gene matches: 4. From germline, CDR1 is MGHRA and CDR2 YSYEKL. In DNA, the CDR3 is TGCGCCAGCAGCCAAGACCGGGACAGCCACGAGCAGTACTTC. This gives the protein CASSQDRDSHEQYF.

This sequence joins TRBV29-1 and TRBJ2-7, with 8 bases aligning to TRBD1. CDR1 is SQVTM, CDR2 ANQGSEA, per germline. The V and J ends lost 6 bases and 6 bases, in that order; junction bases with no gene match: 7. CDR3 length equals 12 residues. The DNA of the CDR3 is TGCAGCGTGGCAGGGGGCCGGGGCGAGCAGTACTTC. Translating it yields CSVAGGRGEQYF.

The rearrangement uses TRBV4-1 and TRBJ2-5, with TRBD1 matching 8 bases. V gave up 2 bases and J gave up 0 bases; unmatched junction bases: 2. CDR3 length equals 15 residues. CDR1 is MGHRA, CDR2 YSYEKL, per germline. In DNA, the CDR3 is TGCGCCAGCAGCCAACCGACAGGGGACCAAGAGACCCAGTACTTC. Protein product: CASSQPTGDQETQYF.

This rearrangement joins TRBV30 to TRBJ1-1; D remains unclear. The CDR3 is 12 residues long. The V end was cut by 2 bases, the J end by 3 bases, with 7 bases between. CDR1 GTSNPN and CDR2 SVGIG come from the germline V gene (reference sequence). Here the CDR3 DNA reads TGTGCCTGGAGTCGCAGGCACACTGAAGCTTTCTTT. As protein: CAWSRRHTEAFF.

The CDR3 DNA reads TGTGCCAGCAGTGAAGCGCGGATCCTTGGCAATCAGCCCCAGCATTTT. Protein product: CASSEARILGNQPQHF. The chain is built from TRBV6-1 and TRBJ1-5, with D unclear. In germline, CDR1 is MNHNS, CDR2 SASEGT. The CDR3 is 16 residues long. V was clipped by 0 bases and J by 2 bases, with 11 bases between them.

In DNA form, the CDR3 reads TGTGCCAGCAGGTTGGACGGCCAGTCCACCGGGACCCAGTACTTC. Amino acid sequence: CASRLDGQSTGTQYF. The chain has TRBV2 and TRBJ2-5; no clear D. Trimming took off 6 bases at V and 7 bases at J, with 21 bases between the two ends. The germline CDR1 and CDR2 sequences are SNHLY and FYNNEI. The CDR3 has 15 residues. Variable domain in full (rest from reference TRBV2 and TRBJ2-5): EPEVTQTPSHQVTQMGQEVILRCVPISNHLYFYWYRQILGQKVEFLVSFYNNEISEKSEIFDDQFSVERPDGSNFTLKIRSTKLEDSAMYFCASRLDGQSTGTQYFGPGTRLLVL.

The chain recombines TRBV29-1 with TRBJ1-5, with 10 positions matching TRBD1. Per the germline V gene, CDR1 is SQVTM and CDR2 is ANQGSEA. V shed 4 bases, J shed 11 bases, and the junction held 17 bases outside the gene matches. The CDR3 has 16 amino acids. The CDR3 is CSVVGGTGDRQGTQHF. The CDR3 nucleotides are TGCAGCGTTGTAGGGGGGACAGGGGACAGACAGGGGACCCAGCATTTT.

This clone was seen more than once but under ten times. This chain links TRBV29-1 with TRBJ2-3; 10 positions match TRBD1. V shed 5 bases and J 1 base; nucleotides not matched to a gene: 6. The CDR3 covers 15 residues. In germline, CDR1 is SQVTM, CDR2 ANQGSEA. CDR3 coding DNA: TGCAGCGTTCCGACAGGGGGCATTGGCACAGATACGCAGTATTTT. Amino acids: CSVPTGGIGTDTQYF.

The gene calls are TRBV13 and TRBJ2-5; D is possibly TRBD2 (6 bases). Trimming removed 6 bases at V and 4 bases at J, with 12 bases between. The CDR3 has 13 residues. CDR1 is PRHDT and CDR2 is FYEKMQ in the germline V gene (reference sequence). CDR3 coding DNA: TGTGCCAGCAGTTTGGTGGGGGGAGAGACCCAGTACTTC. It codes for CASSLVGGETQYF.

This rearrangement joins TRBV4-2 to TRBJ2-7; D may be TRBD1 (6 bases). V was pared by 0 bases and J by 0 bases, with 12 bases between. This CDR3 has 16 amino acids. Per the germline V gene, CDR1 is LGHNA and CDR2 is YNFKEQ. The CDR3 protein is CASSQDRTVSSYEQYF. The CDR3 region has the DNA TGTGCCAGCAGCCAAGATCGGACAGTTAGCTCCTACGAGCAGTACTTC.

The chain has TRBV7-3 and TRBJ2-6; the D is unclear. V was clipped by 1 base and J by 0 bases, with 4 bases between them. CDR3 length: 15 amino acids. Per germline, CDR1 SGHTA and CDR2 FQGTGA. For the CDR3, the DNA is TGTGCCAGCAGCTTAAGCAACTCTGGGGCCAACGTCCTGACTTTC. Translating it yields CASSLSNSGANVLTF. Variable domain in full (rest from reference TRBV7-3 and TRBJ2-6): GAGVSQTPSNKVTEKGKYVELRCDPISGHTALYWYRQSLGQGPEFLIYFQGTGAADDSGLPNDRFFAVRPEGSVSTLKIQRTERGDSAVYLCASSLSNSGANVLTFGAGSRLTVL.

The chain employs TRBV15 and TRBJ1-2; weak D call: TRBD1 (5 bases). The germline CDR1 and CDR2 sequences are LNHNV and YYDKDF (reference sequence). There are 14 residues in the CDR3. Trimming removed 3 bases from V and 8 bases from J, with 16 bases in between. The CDR3 spells CATSRSRGYGGYTF. In DNA, the CDR3 is TGTGCCACCAGCAGGAGTCGGGGGTATGGCGGCTACACCTTC.